This T cell receptor (beta chain) was retrieved from a study of cytomegalovirus exposure and HLA in healthy donors. In this sample, this clone turned up once. The antigen is unknown. Healthy bone marrow donors supplied every sample. V lost 5 bases to trimming and J lost 3 bases, with 16 bases between them. The germline gives CDR1 SEHNR, CDR2 FQNEAQ (reference sequence). The CDR3 loop spans 15 amino acids. Study observations and caveats: Reports credit the classifier with highly specific, highly sensitive diagnosis of cytomegalovirus status. Despite most TCR sequences being rare, some public TCRs occurred in many donors.

Primers for the PCR totalled 60 Vbeta and 13 Jbeta. Profiled with immunoSEQ multiplex PCR; TCRdb holds only in-frame clones, not every one. The data hold around 150,000 clones, with approximately 80% observed a single time. The genes are TRBV7-9 and TRBJ1-1, with a weak D call TRBD1 (5 bases). The receptor's source is a man aged 50-60 years in good health and CMV-seropositive. The sample consisted of PBMCs. This CDR3 reads CASSLAAGWDTEAFF. The CDR3 bases are TGTGCCAGCAGCCTGGCTGCAGGGTGGGACACTGAAGCTTTCTTT. Supplemented by reference TRBV7-9 and TRBJ1-1, the full variable domain reads DTGVSQNPRHKITKRGQNVTFRCDPISEHNRLYWYRQTLGQGPEFLTYFQNEAQLEKSRLLSDRFSAERPKGSFSTLEIQRTEQGDSAMYLCASSLAAGWDTEAFFGQGTRLTVV.